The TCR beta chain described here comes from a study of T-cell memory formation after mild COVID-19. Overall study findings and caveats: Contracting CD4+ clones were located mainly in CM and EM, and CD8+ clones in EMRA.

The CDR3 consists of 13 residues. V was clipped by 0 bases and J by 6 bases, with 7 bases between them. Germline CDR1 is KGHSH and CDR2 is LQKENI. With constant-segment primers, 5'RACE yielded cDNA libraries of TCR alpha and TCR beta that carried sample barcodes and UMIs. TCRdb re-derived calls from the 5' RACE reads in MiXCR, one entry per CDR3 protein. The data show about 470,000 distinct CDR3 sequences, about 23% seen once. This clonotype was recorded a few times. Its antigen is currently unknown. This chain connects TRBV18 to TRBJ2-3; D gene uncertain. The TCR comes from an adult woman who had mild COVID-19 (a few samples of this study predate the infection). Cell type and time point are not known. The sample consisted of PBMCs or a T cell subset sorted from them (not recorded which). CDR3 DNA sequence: TGTGCCAGCTCACCACCATCCCCGGATACGCAGTATTTT. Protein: CASSPPSPDTQYF.